The next 17 T cell receptor beta chains were all read from a single sample in a study of shared clonotypes between healthy human individuals. Here immunoSEQ multiplex PCR was the method, and the copy in TCRdb shows in-frame clones only, minus some. The sample shows around 700,000 clones, 60% to 80% of them seen only once. Sequencing was carried out using memory CD4+ T cells sorted from blood. Subset here: CD45RA-negative fraction. The receptors stem from a woman aged 25 to 39 in good health.

The genes are TRBV10-3 and TRBJ1-3; D perhaps matches TRBD1 (6 bases). CDR1 and CDR2 (germline): ENHRY, SYGVKD. The CDR3 has 14 amino acids. The V end was cut by 2 bases, the J end by 4 bases, with 9 bases between. CDR3 bases: TGTGCCATCAGTGAGACAGGGTCGGGAAACACCATATATTTT. This codes for CAISETGSGNTIYF.

The chain combines TRBV11-3 with TRBJ1-1; D gene uncertain. Per the germline V gene, CDR1 is SGHNT and CDR2 is YENEEA. This CDR3 is 13 amino acids long. V lost 5 bases, J lost 3 bases, and 10 bases lay in between. CDR3 sequence (DNA): TGTGCCAGCAGCAAAACAGTAGACACTGAAGCTTTCTTT. Amino acids: CASSKTVDTEAFF.

The chain employs TRBV6-5 and TRBJ1-4; no definite D call. The CDR3 covers 16 residues. Trimming removed 4 bases from V and 3 bases from J, with 15 bases in between. Germline V lookup: CDR1 MNHEY, CDR2 SVGAGI. The CDR3 DNA reads as TGTGCCAGCAGTTCTCCCCGGACGGGATCTAATGAAAAACTGTTTTTT. Its protein is CASSSPRTGSNEKLFF.

This clone was observed a handful of times. The gene calls are TRBV7-8 and TRBJ2-7; the D is unclear. Trimming shortened V by 5 bases and J by 0 bases, and 8 bases separated the two germline ends. Per germline, CDR1 SGHVS and CDR2 FQNEAQ. The CDR3 totals 13 residues. CDR3 DNA sequence: TGTGCCAGCAGCCCAAGGAACTCCTACGAGCAGTACTTC. Amino acid sequence: CASSPRNSYEQYF.

DNA of the CDR3: TGCGCCAGCAGCCCCGCCGGGACAGCTGGCTACACCTTC. Protein: CASSPAGTAGYTF. The chain has TRBV5-1 and TRBJ1-2; 7 bases map to TRBD1. Germline V gives CDR1 SGHRS, CDR2 YFSETQ. This CDR3 has 13 residues. The J segment lost 7 bases and the V segment lost 4 bases, leaving 7 bases of the junction unmatched.

The chain employs TRBV1 and TRBJ2-1. TRBV1 is labeled a pseudogene. The CDR3 consists of 10 residues. The CDR3 region has the DNA TGCACCAGCAGCCAAGGGGAGCAGTTCTTC. Amino acid sequence: CTSSQGEQFF.

CDR3 loop: CASRVDGGGTTYEQYF. DNA for the CDR3: TGCGCCAGCAGGGTTGATGGTGGCGGGACCACCTACGAGCAGTACTTC. The J gene is TRBJ2-7, the V gene TRBV5-1; maybe TRBD2 (6 bases). This CDR3 has 16 amino acids. Germline CDR1 and CDR2: SGHRS and YFSETQ. Trimming removed 5 bases from V and 2 bases from J, with 20 bases in between.

This rearrangement joins TRBV5-5 to TRBJ2-7; the match to TRBD1 covers 7 bases. There are 15 residues in the CDR3. Germline CDR1 SGHKS, CDR2 YYEKEE (reference sequence). V was clipped by 0 bases and J by 6 bases; unmatched bases: 9. CDR3 residues: CASSLEGTEGREQYF. The CDR3 DNA reads as TGTGCCAGCAGCTTGGAGGGGACAGAAGGTCGCGAGCAGTACTTC.

This clone has only a few counts. The rearrangement uses TRBV28 and TRBJ2-3; D unresolved. V lost 5 bases and J lost 5, with 14 bases in between. This CDR3 is 14 amino acids long. The V gene's germline CDR1 is MDHEN and CDR2 SYDVKM. The CDR3 DNA sequence: TGTGCCAGCAGTCTCGGACGGAATCAAGATACGCAGTATTTT. This sequence encodes CASSLGRNQDTQYF.

V and J are TRBV28 and TRBJ2-7; 7 bases line up with TRBD1. This CDR3 is 11 amino acids long. Germline V gene lookup returns CDR1 MDHEN and CDR2 SYDVKM. The CDR3 loop is CPRQGVYEQYF. The CDR3, as DNA: TGTCCGCGACAGGGTGTCTACGAGCAGTACTTC.

The genes are TRBV28 and TRBJ2-7, with TRBD2 identical over 8 bases. The trim removed 7 bases at V and 7 bases at J, leaving 9 bases unmatched. Per germline, CDR1 MDHEN and CDR2 SYDVKM. CDR3 length: 13 residues. CDR3 DNA: TGTGCCAGCATATCCGGGACTAGGTTAGAGCAGTACTTC. This gives the protein CASISGTRLEQYF.

V is TRBV11-2 and J is TRBJ1-4; 8 bases map to TRBD1. The CDR3 sequence is 15 residues long. Germline CDR1 reads SGHAT; CDR2 reads FQNNGV. Trimming took 5 bases from V and 3 from J; bases not matched to a gene: 5. CDR3 sequence reads: CASSGDRRANEKLFF. The CDR3 DNA reads as TGTGCCAGCAGCGGGGACAGGAGGGCTAATGAAAAACTGTTTTTT.

The chain employs TRBV19 and TRBJ2-2; D is undetermined. Trimming removed 7 bases from V and 3 bases from J, with 18 bases in between. Germline-derived CDR1 and CDR2 are LNHDA and SQIVND (reference sequence). CDR3 length: 16 amino acids. The CDR3 DNA is TGTGCCAGTATCCGGATGGCAGGCCTCGACACCGGGGAGCTGTTTTTT. Translated, it gives CASIRMAGLDTGELFF.

J is TRBJ2-1 and V is TRBV6-5; 7 nucleotides match TRBD2. V lost 2 bases, J lost 6 bases, and 7 bases stayed unmatched. CDR3 size: 15 residues. From germline, CDR1 is MNHEY and CDR2 SVGAGI. The CDR3: CASSYVRTRSNEQFF. The DNA of the CDR3 is TGTGCCAGCAGTTACGTAAGGACTAGATCCAATGAGCAGTTCTTC.

The chain has TRBV28 and TRBJ1-4; the D is unclear. The CDR3 loop spans 12 amino acids. The germline V gene encodes CDR1 MDHEN and CDR2 SYDVKM. With 6 bases removed from V and 3 bases from J, the gap between germline ends came to 5 bases. The CDR3 here is CASRVANEKLFF. CDR3 DNA sequence: TGTGCCAGCAGGGTAGCTAATGAAAAACTGTTTTTT.

This clone has only a few counts. The CDR3 here is CASRTGSGSYEQYF. The DNA of the CDR3 is TGTGCCAGCAGAACAGGGAGCGGCTCCTACGAGCAGTACTTC. The chain carries TRBV5-4 and TRBJ2-7; a weak D match, TRBD1 (6 bases). V lost 5 bases to trimming and J lost 0 bases, with 12 bases between them. The CDR3 is 14 residues long. Germline CDR1 is SGHNT and CDR2 is YYREEE (reference sequence).

The V call is TRBV5-1, the J call TRBJ2-5; perhaps TRBD1 as D (5 bases). Germline V gene lookup returns CDR1 SGHRS and CDR2 YFSETQ. Trimming pared 4 bases from V and 5 bases from J, leaving 24 bases between. The CDR3 consists of 17 residues. The CDR3 protein is CASSPGAGAPNGETQYF. The DNA of the CDR3 is TGCGCCAGCAGCCCCGGAGCTGGGGCTCCCAACGGGGAGACCCAGTACTTC. Drawing the rest from reference TRBV5-1 and TRBJ2-5, the complete variable domain is KAGVTQTPRYLIKTRGQQVTLSCSPISGHRSVSWYQQTPGQGLQFLFEYFSETQRNKGNFPGRFSGRQFSNSRSEMNVSTLELGDSALYLCASSPGAGAPNGETQYFGPGTRLLVL.